This TCR beta chain came from a study of cytomegalovirus exposure and HLA in healthy donors. Overall study context: Approximately 80 million unique TCRs, all from HLA-typed donors, were included in an early release of the data. Study results and caveats: For presence/absence analyses, sequencing depth was assumed to be roughly uniform across donors.

Details on this clone: The antigen remains unidentified.

PCR amplification relied on 60 Vbeta primers (plus 13 Jbeta primers). Assay used: immunoSEQ multiplex PCR; TCRdb lists only in-frame clones, some missing. The sample yields roughly 150,000 clones, roughly 70% seen once. Sample: PBMCs. This TCR was recovered from a man in his thirties or forties in good health and CMV-seropositive.

The CDR3 protein is CASSSGLAGSEQYF. The CDR3 DNA reads as TGTGCCAGTAGTTCGGGTCTAGCGGGCTCCGAGCAGTACTTC. This chain joins TRBV19 and TRBJ2-7; 8 bases line up with TRBD2. The CDR3 covers 14 residues. Looked up from germline, CDR1 is LNHDA and CDR2 is SQIVND (reference sequence). V dropped 5 bases and J dropped 6; count of bases not matched to a gene: 9.